One T cell receptor beta chain is described in this entry. This entry comes from a study of identical twins. Germline V CDR1 and CDR2: SGHRS, YFSETQ. After removal of 0 bases from V and 7 bases from J, the junction contained 8 bases not matched to a gene. CDR3 size: 16 residues. Using its own MiXCR run on the 5' RACE reads, TCRdb lists one record per CDR3 protein. The sample yields approximately 620,000 distinct CDR3 sequences, around 8.3% seen once. These data were also reused for a study on yellow fever vaccine responses in identical twins.

This sequence joins TRBV5-1 and TRBJ2-2; 8 bases fit TRBD1. Sequencing was done on a sample of PBMCs. This clonotype was sampled from a woman aged 18 to 35 in good health. The DNA of the CDR3 is TGCGCCAGCAGCTTGGAGGCAGGGGGCCAGGTCGGGGAGCTGTTTTTT. This translates into CASSLEAGGQVGELFF.